This paragraph reports one T cell receptor beta chain. Its antigen has not been determined. Per-base quality was not reported, and no clone a single base away is much larger than it. V gives up 4 bases and J gives up 4 bases, and the segment between their germline ends measures 13 bases. From the germline V gene, CDR1 is SNHLY and CDR2 is FYNNEI. The CDR3 holds 14 amino acids from the cysteine to the phenylalanine. The read is trimmed to its CDR3 DNA, 42 bases read in frame from base 1. Enrolling through a virtual design, the prospective study's participants ranged in age from roughly 18 to 90 years and lived across roughly 24 United States geographic areas. Cohort assignment in the prospective study relied on participant-reported clinical history from a screening survey and a study questionnaire. Recovered participants in ImmuneRACE Cohort 3 were defined as having two consecutive negative NP/OP PCR tests, clearance from a healthcare professional, or resolution of symptoms. In the prospective study, mobile phlebotomists collected whole blood, serum and a nasopharyngeal or oropharyngeal swab from each participant. Prospective study participants could optionally give additional blood draws and questionnaires over a roughly 2-month period. Before DNA extraction, prospective study blood samples were shipped either frozen or at room temperature.

The data belong to a study of blood T cell repertoires in COVID-19 (dated by TCRdb to 2018 to 2021). General notes on the study: Collaborator samples came from the United States, Italy and Spain and covered acute and convalescent phases of COVID-19. The prospective study material was composed of cDNA or gDNA derived from T cells, B-cell-depleted T cells, or PBMCs. Subjects who had been exposed to COVID-19, were actively infected with it, or had recovered from it provided the deeply sampled blood TCRbeta repertoires that made up the dataset. The repertoires were released in a freely available public database meant as a resource for research on the immune response to SARS-CoV-2. The samples were drawn from the first 160 participants of the ongoing ImmuneRACE study and from under 1,500 subjects provided by 6 global collaborators. Nearly every sample came with metadata listing a de-identified subject ID, COVID-19 status, age in years and sex. Where available, HLA class I and class II types were taken from metadata supplied by the sample provider and were not determined by assay-based typing.

Broad study findings and their caveats: The quantity of clinical and demographic metadata differed by source and by participant and was supplied without curation.

The immunoSEQ Assay, a bias-controlled multiplex PCR, was used to amplify TCRbeta CDR3 regions from genomic DNA. The authors processed their data as follows. Nucleated cell counts per sample were estimated from amplification of reference gene primers within the assay. To quantify the absolute abundance of each unique TCRbeta CDR3 rearrangement, sequence reads were collapsed and filtered. Productive Simpson clonality was computed per sample as the square root of Simpson's diversity index over productive rearrangements. This immuneACCESS table, as held by TCRdb, lists in-frame sequences with V and J called but not all clones. Of the missing ones, under half trace to an unresolved V gene in checked studies; the others have no known cause. That table furnishes V, J and clone size, whereas the DNA furnished D and trimming. For this sample the table gives around 450,000 clones, of which roughly 91% were detected only once. The top ten hold approximately 0.65% of the sample.

The origin of this receptor is a man aged 18 to 30 who had recovered from COVID-19. Sequencing was carried out using PBMCs or T cells enriched from blood (not recorded which). The sequence links TRBV2 to TRBJ1-1; 5 matching bases give a weak D call of TRBD1. The CDR3 region: CASSVRGSATEAFF. The DNA sequence is as follows: TGTGCCAGCAGTGTTAGGGGCTCGGCCACTGAAGCTTTCTTT.